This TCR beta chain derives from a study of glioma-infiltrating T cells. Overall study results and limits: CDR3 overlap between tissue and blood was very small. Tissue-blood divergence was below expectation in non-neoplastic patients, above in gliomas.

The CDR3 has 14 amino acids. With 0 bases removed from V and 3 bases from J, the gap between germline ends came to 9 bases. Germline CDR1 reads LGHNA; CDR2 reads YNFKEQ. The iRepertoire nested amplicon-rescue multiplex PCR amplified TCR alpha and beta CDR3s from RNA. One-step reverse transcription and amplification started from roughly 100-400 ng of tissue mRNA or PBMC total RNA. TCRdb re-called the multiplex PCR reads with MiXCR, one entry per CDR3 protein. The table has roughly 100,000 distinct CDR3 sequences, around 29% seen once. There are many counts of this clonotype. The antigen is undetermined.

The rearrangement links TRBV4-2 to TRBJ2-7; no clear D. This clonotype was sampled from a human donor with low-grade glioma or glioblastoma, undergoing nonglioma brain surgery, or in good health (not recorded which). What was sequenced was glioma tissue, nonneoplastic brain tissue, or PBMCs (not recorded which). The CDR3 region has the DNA TGTGCCAGCAGCCAAGAATCCAGGAACTACGAGCAGTACTTC. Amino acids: CASSQESRNYEQYF.